The 4 T cell receptor beta chains in this list originate from one sample, sequenced in a study of radiation and T cells in renal cell carcinoma. The time point is: blood 4 weeks post-SBRT, at nephrectomy. Treatment noted: 15 Gy SBRT to primary tumor, nephrectomy 4 weeks later. The method was immunoSEQ multiplex PCR; TCRdb's version includes in-frame clones alone and lacks a portion of them. Of roughly 90,000 clones listed, approximately 86% are singletons. The sequences come from blood, collected from a patient whose treatment included radiotherapy and nephrectomy. The receptors were gathered from a man aged 45 to 65 with renal cell carcinoma.

The chain has TRBV6-6 and TRBJ1-1, with D maybe TRBD1 (6 bases). The CDR3 is 13 amino acids. CDR1 MNHNY and CDR2 SVGAGI come from the germline V gene (reference sequence). V lost 10 bases to trimming and J lost 1 base, with 13 bases between them. CDR3 sequence: CATWDTSNTEAFF. The CDR3 DNA reads as TGTGCCACCTGGGACACTTCGAACACTGAAGCTTTCTTT.

This clone was seen only a few times. The J gene is TRBJ2-1, the V gene TRBV5-1; 10 bases agree with TRBD1. This CDR3 is 15 amino acids long. Germline lookup yields CDR1 SGHRS and CDR2 YFSETQ. V shed 2 bases and J 9 bases; nucleotides not matched to a gene: 8. The CDR3 loop is CASSFGTGVVGEQFF. The CDR3 nucleotides read TGCGCCAGCAGCTTCGGGACAGGGGTGGTCGGTGAGCAGTTCTTC.

The chain couples TRBV28 to TRBJ2-3; D is possibly TRBD2 (6 bases). The V and J ends lost 5 bases and 8 bases respectively, with 17 bases between them. This CDR3 is 14 amino acids long. Germline values: CDR1 MDHEN, CDR2 SYDVKM. Here the CDR3 reads CASSPLASLPTQYF. CDR3 nucleotides: TGTGCCAGCAGTCCCCTAGCGAGTCTCCCTACGCAGTATTTT.

This chain links TRBV30 with TRBJ2-3; D uncertain. The CDR3 extends over 15 amino acids. Germline lookup yields CDR1 GTSNPN and CDR2 SVGIG (reference sequence). V was pared by 0 bases and J by 2 bases, with 12 bases between. CDR3 DNA: TGTGCCTGGAGTGTAGGGCGAGTCTCCACAGATACGCAGTATTTT. Residues: CAWSVGRVSTDTQYF.